This T cell receptor beta chain was found in a study of blood T cell repertoires in COVID-19. The CDR3 is 12 residues long. Trimming at V came to 4 bases and at J to 12 bases, leaving 6 bases not matched to a gene. Germline lookup yields CDR1 SGHTA and CDR2 FQGNSA. Profiled with immunoSEQ multiplex PCR; TCRdb holds only in-frame clones, not every one. The table records 200,000 to 250,000 clones, about 82% of them present only once. The TCR comes from a woman between 50 and 59 years old with acute COVID-19. This sequence joins TRBV7-2 and TRBJ1-5; 7 bases match TRBD1. The sequencing sample was made of PBMCs or T cells enriched from blood (not recorded which). CDR3 sequence: CASSSPGQSQHF. For the CDR3, the DNA is TGTGCCAGCAGCTCCCCGGGACAGAGCCAGCATTTT.